Shown below are 30 T cell receptor beta chains from a single sample sequenced in a study of control samples from healthy donors and cancer patients. The assay was immunoSEQ multiplex PCR, and TCRdb's table has in-frame clones only and misses some. The sample has approximately 59,000 clones, about 87% seen once; the top ten hold over 9.5%. The sequenced sample was PBMCs. The source of these receptors is a woman aged 60-75 years with lung cancer.

The gene calls are TRBV5-1 and TRBJ2-5; D call uncertain. Germline CDR1 SGHRS, CDR2 YFSETQ. With 1 base removed from V and 7 bases from J, the gap between germline ends came to 11 bases. This CDR3 has 13 amino acids. DNA of the CDR3: TGCGCCAGCAGCTTGCACTCCCCGCCGACCCAGTACTTC. It yields the protein CASSLHSPPTQYF.

The chain joins TRBV18 to TRBJ2-7, with 9 nucleotides matching TRBD2. CDR1 is KGHSH, CDR2 LQKENI, per germline. V was clipped by 5 bases and J by 5 bases; unmatched bases: 13. This CDR3 has 16 residues. CDR3 nucleotide sequence: TGTGCCAGCTCAACCTCAGGGAGCGGGGGGTTCAACGAGCAGTACTTC. As protein: CASSTSGSGGFNEQYF.

This chain's CDR3 is CAIGQVSNEQFF. CDR3 nucleotides: TGTGCCATTGGTCAGGTTTCGAATGAGCAGTTCTTC. The rearrangement uses TRBV10-3 and TRBJ2-1; D unclear. V was clipped by 9 bases and J by 7 bases, with 13 bases between them. Germline V lookup: CDR1 ENHRY, CDR2 SYGVKD. This CDR3 spans 12 amino acids.

This clone was counted once. The gene calls are TRBV5-1 and TRBJ1-1, with D possibly TRBD1 on 6 matching bases. CDR1 and CDR2 from the germline V gene are SGHRS and YFSETQ. The V end lost 1 base, the J end lost 0 bases, and 7 bases lay between the germline ends. The CDR3 covers 14 residues. CDR3 coding DNA: TGCGCCAGCAGCTTGCGGGGGCTGAACACTGAAGCTTTCTTT. This gives the protein CASSLRGLNTEAFF.

The V call is TRBV6-1, the J call TRBJ1-1; the D is unclear. The CDR3 is 12 amino acids. Trimming removed 2 bases at V and 1 base at J, with 2 bases between. Looked up from germline, CDR1 is MNHNS and CDR2 is SASEGT. CDR3 sequence (DNA): TGTGCCAGCAGTGAACAGAACACTGAAGCTTTCTTT. Translating gives CASSEQNTEAFF.

The rearrangement joins TRBV19 to TRBJ1-5; D unclear. CDR1 is LNHDA, CDR2 SQIVND, per germline (reference sequence). With 3 bases removed from V and 9 bases from J, the gap between germline ends came to 18 bases. The CDR3 spans 15 residues. The CDR3, as DNA: TGTGCCAGTAGTATGCCTGGAGACCTCCTGGGGCCCCAGCATTTT. Protein: CASSMPGDLLGPQHF. The full variable domain, rest sourced from reference TRBV19 and TRBJ1-5, is DGGITQSPKYLFRKEGQNVTLSCEQNLNHDAMYWYRQDPGQGLRLIYYSQIVNDFQKGDIAEGYSVSREKKESFPLTVTSAQKNPTAFYLCASSMPGDLLGPQHFGDGTRLSIL.

A few counts support this clone. The chain recombines TRBV28 with TRBJ2-1; 11 bases agree with TRBD1. With 5 bases clipped from V and 3 bases from J, the junction kept 3 bases outside the gene matches. This CDR3 has 15 residues. CDR1 and CDR2 (germline): MDHEN, SYDVKM. The CDR3 nucleotides read TGTGCCAGCAGTCCGGACAGGGGGCACTACAATGAGCAGTTCTTC. It yields the protein CASSPDRGHYNEQFF.

The chain carries TRBV29-1 and TRBJ1-5; D is unclear. Germline V gene data show CDR1 as SQVTM and CDR2 as ANQGSEA. V was clipped by 4 bases and J by 0 bases, with 4 bases between them. The length of the CDR3 is 12 residues. The CDR3 region is CSVGSSNQPQHF. The CDR3 DNA reads TGCAGCGTTGGTTCTAGCAATCAGCCCCAGCATTTT.

The gene calls are TRBV18 and TRBJ2-3; possible D gene TRBD1, 6 bases. There are 14 residues in the CDR3. Trimming took 0 bases from V and 6 from J, leaving 10 bases between them. Germline V gene lookup returns CDR1 KGHSH and CDR2 LQKENI. In DNA, the CDR3 is TGTGCCAGCTCACCACCGACGAGGGGGGATACGCAGTATTTT. Translating it yields CASSPPTRGDTQYF. Combining the CDR3 with reference TRBV18 and TRBJ2-3 gives the whole variable domain NAGVMQNPRHLVRRRGQEARLRCSPMKGHSHVYWYRQLPEEGLKFMVYLQKENIIDESGMPKERFSAEFPKEGPSILRIQQVVRGDSAAYFCASSPPTRGDTQYFGPGTRLTVL.

This clone was counted a single time. The chain is built from TRBV28 and TRBJ1-1; D is unresolved. Germline CDR1 and CDR2: MDHEN and SYDVKM. V lost 10 bases and J lost 0, with 12 bases in between. This CDR3 spans 13 amino acids. CDR3 region: CATQRVMNTEAFF. CDR3 bases: TGTGCCACACAGAGAGTTATGAACACTGAAGCTTTCTTT.

V usage is TRBV27 and J usage is TRBJ1-1; TRBD1 is a possible D gene (6 bases). Deletions cut 1 base from V and 4 bases from J, with 10 bases between. This CDR3 region has 14 residues. From germline, CDR1 is MNHEY and CDR2 SMNVEV (reference sequence). CDR3 sequence reads: CASSLLGAGTEAFF. The CDR3 DNA sequence: TGTGCCAGCAGTTTATTGGGGGCCGGCACTGAAGCTTTCTTT.

This clone was found a few times. This chain's CDR3 is CASSLAINSNQPQHF. In DNA, the CDR3 is TGTGCCAGCAGCTTAGCTATAAATAGCAATCAGCCCCAGCATTTT. The V call is TRBV7-2, the J call TRBJ1-5; no clear D gene. V was pared by 0 bases and J by 0 bases, with 6 bases between. CDR1 and CDR2 from the germline V gene are SGHTA and FQGNSA. The CDR3 sequence is 15 residues long.

The chain recombines TRBV28 with TRBJ1-2, with D possibly matching TRBD1 (6 bases). The V gene lost 5 bases and the J gene lost 8 bases, with 18 bases spanning the gap. The CDR3 sequence is 14 residues long. Germline loops: CDR1 MDHEN, CDR2 SYDVKM. This CDR3 reads CASSHNNREGGYTF. The DNA for the CDR3 is TGTGCCAGCAGTCACAACAACAGGGAGGGCGGCTACACCTTC.

The V call is TRBV19, the J call TRBJ2-1; TRBD1 agrees at 9 bases. Per the germline V gene, CDR1 is LNHDA and CDR2 is SQIVND (reference sequence). The CDR3 length is 14 residues. J was trimmed by 9 bases and V by 4 bases; bases with no gene match: 7. For the CDR3, the DNA is TGTGCCAGTAGTACCGGACAGGGGCTGGGTGAGCAGTTCTTC. It yields the protein CASSTGQGLGEQFF. Combining the CDR3 with reference TRBV19 and TRBJ2-1 gives the whole variable domain DGGITQSPKYLFRKEGQNVTLSCEQNLNHDAMYWYRQDPGQGLRLIYYSQIVNDFQKGDIAEGYSVSREKKESFPLTVTSAQKNPTAFYLCASSTGQGLGEQFFGPGTRLTVL.

V and J are TRBV30 and TRBJ2-7, with D maybe TRBD2 (5 bases). The germline V gene encodes CDR1 GTSNPN and CDR2 SVGIG (reference sequence). V was cut by 4 bases and J by 5 bases, with 12 bases left in between. The CDR3 has 12 amino acids. The CDR3: CAWIGRRDEQYF. DNA for the CDR3: TGTGCCTGGATTGGGAGACGGGACGAGCAGTACTTC.

The chain uses TRBV15 and TRBJ1-2; 7 bases match TRBD1. After removal of 5 bases from V and 5 bases from J, the junction contained 11 bases not matched to a gene. Germline assignment: CDR1 LNHNV and CDR2 YYDKDF (reference sequence). The CDR3 has 15 amino acids. As DNA, the CDR3 is TGTGCCACCAGCGCTTCAGGGGGGGGCAGATATGGCTACACCTTC. Its translation is CATSASGGGRYGYTF.

This chain uses TRBV10-1 with TRBJ1-1; possibly TRBD1 for D (5 bases). Germline CDR1 reads WNHNN; CDR2 reads SYGVQD (reference sequence). This CDR3 spans 15 amino acids. V lost 0 bases, J lost 4 bases, and 12 bases lay in between. The CDR3 DNA sequence: TGCGCCAGCAGTGAGTCGTCAGGGTCGTGCACTGAAGCTTTCTTT. Translation: CASSESSGSCTEAFF.

Concerning this clone: This sample also contains other DNA sequences that code for the same CDR3. The V call is TRBV10-3, the J call TRBJ2-1; a weak D match, TRBD1 (9 bases). CDR3 size: 17 residues. V gave up 8 bases and J gave up 7 bases, with 27 bases separating them. The germline gives CDR1 ENHRY, CDR2 SYGVKD. CDR3 DNA: TGTGCCATCCGTGCGGGGGGCGGGGGGACAGGGTCGAATGAGCAGTTCTTC. It specifies CAIRAGGGGTGSNEQFF.

The V gene is TRBV10-2, the J gene TRBJ1-4; D not resolved. Germline V gene sequence: CDR1 WSHSY, CDR2 SAAADI. V dropped 0 bases and J dropped 8 bases, with 4 bases sitting between them. This CDR3 contains 12 residues. CDR3 bases: TGCGCCAGCAGTGAGTCGAGGGAAAAACTGTTTTTT. Its translation is CASSESREKLFF.

This chain connects TRBV6-5 to TRBJ1-2; the D is unclear. Trimming pared 2 bases from V and 5 bases from J, leaving 9 bases between. This CDR3 region has 13 residues. Germline assignment: CDR1 MNHEY and CDR2 SVGAGI. Here the CDR3 DNA reads TGTGCCAGCAGTTACATTTCGGGTTATGGCTACACCTTC. Its translation: CASSYISGYGYTF.

This chain connects TRBV4-2 to TRBJ2-7; D call uncertain. This CDR3 has 15 residues. Trimming shortened V by 0 bases and J by 0 bases, and 9 bases separated the two germline ends. The germline V gene has CDR1 LGHNA and CDR2 YNFKEQ. CDR3 bases: TGTGCCAGCAGCCAAGAGGAACGGTACTCCTACGAGCAGTACTTC. Its translation is CASSQEERYSYEQYF.

The chain uses TRBV28 and TRBJ2-3; TRBD1 agrees at 11 bases. This CDR3 has 16 amino acids. Looked up from germline, CDR1 is MDHEN and CDR2 is SYDVKM. V dropped 5 bases and J dropped 0; count of bases not matched to a gene: 4. The CDR3 spells CASSPDRGRSTDTQYF. The CDR3 DNA follows: TGTGCCAGCAGTCCGGACAGGGGGCGCAGCACAGATACGCAGTATTTT.

This chain joins TRBV12-3 or TRBV12-4 and TRBJ2-2; no firm D call. The CDR3 has 13 residues. V was pared by 7 bases and J by 6 bases, with 12 bases between. In DNA form, the CDR3 reads TGTGCCAGCACCCTGGGGTTGGCCGGGGAGCTGTTTTTT. Residues: CASTLGLAGELFF.

Worth noting for this clone: Sequence at one end of the junction differs from germline and may be a read error. The chain employs TRBV11-1 and TRBJ2-3, with 12 positions matching TRBD2. CDR3 length: 15 amino acids. Germline CDR1 is SGHAT and CDR2 is FQDESV (reference sequence). The CDR3 coding sequence is TGTGCCAGCAGCCTAGCGGGGGGGCCTACAGATACGCAGTATTTT. Translating gives CASSLAGGPTDTQYF. Looking up the rest from reference TRBV11-1 and TRBJ2-3 gives the full variable domain: EAEVAQSPRYKITEKSQAVAFWCDPISGHATLYWYRQILGQGPELLVQFQDESVVDDSQLPKDRFSAERLKGVDSTLKIQPAELGDSAMYLCASSLAGGPTDTQYFGPGTRLTVL.

This rearrangement joins TRBV7-3 to TRBJ2-5; D unresolved. V was shortened by 5 bases and J by 5 bases, with 12 bases between the two germline ends. Germline assignment: CDR1 SGHTA and CDR2 FQGTGA. This CDR3 is built from 13 residues. In nucleotides, the CDR3 is TGTGCCAGCAGCCGGGTTTATGGGGAGACCCAGTACTTC. Translating it yields CASSRVYGETQYF.

J is TRBJ1-4 and V is TRBV9, with D maybe TRBD1 (6 bases). The CDR3 covers 16 residues. V gave up 3 bases and J gave up 5 bases, with 17 bases separating them. CDR1 and CDR2 from the germline V gene are SGDLS and YYNGEE. In DNA form, the CDR3 reads TGTGCCAGCAGCGCCTTCTCAGGGGCTAGAAATGAAAAACTGTTTTTT. Encoded protein: CASSAFSGARNEKLFF.

The V call is TRBV11-2, the J call TRBJ2-1, with unresolved D. CDR3 size: 11 residues. The V end was cut by 3 bases, the J end by 10 bases, with 7 bases between. CDR1 SGHAT and CDR2 FQNNGV come from the germline V gene. The CDR3 nucleotides read TGTGCCAGCAGCTTCCGCCGGGAGCAGTTCTTC. The encoded protein is CASSFRREQFF.

The gene calls are TRBV20-1 and TRBJ1-1; no clear D gene. Looked up from germline, CDR1 is DFQATT and CDR2 is SNEGSKA (reference sequence). Trimming took off 3 bases at V and 0 bases at J, with 8 bases between the two ends. CDR3 length: 13 amino acids. CDR3 protein: CSASDTLNTEAFF. The CDR3 DNA sequence: TGCAGTGCTAGTGACACGTTGAACACTGAAGCTTTCTTT.

V usage is TRBV19 and J usage is TRBJ1-1; TRBD1 agrees at 7 bases. The CDR3 covers 14 residues. The junction had 4 bases not matched to a gene; V was cut back by 5 bases and J by 1 base. Germline-derived CDR1 and CDR2 are LNHDA and SQIVND (reference sequence). CDR3 protein: CASSLRTGNTEAFF. The CDR3 nucleotides are TGTGCCAGTAGTCTTCGGACAGGGAACACTGAAGCTTTCTTT.

The chain is built from TRBV6-5 and TRBJ2-7; TRBD1 agrees at 7 bases. J gave up 1 base and V 0 bases, and 3 bases lay outside the gene matches. The germline V gene has CDR1 MNHEY and CDR2 SVGAGI. The CDR3 is 15 residues long. This CDR3 reads CASSYSRDRSYEQYF. The CDR3 bases are TGTGCCAGCAGTTACTCTAGGGACAGATCCTACGAGCAGTACTTC.